The 29 T cell receptor beta chains in this list originate from one sample, sequenced in a study of cytomegalovirus exposure and HLA in healthy donors. The PCR had 60 Vbeta and 13 Jbeta primers. Profiling relied on immunoSEQ multiplex PCR, and the TCRdb table lists in-frame clones only, not all of them. This table lists about 160,000 clones. Material for sequencing was PBMCs. Receptors originate from a man in his thirties or forties in good health and CMV-seronegative.

The chain employs TRBV9 and TRBJ2-7, with 7 nucleotides matching TRBD2. The germline CDR1 and CDR2 sequences are SGDLS and YYNGEE. This CDR3 is 14 amino acids long. Trimming at V came to 3 bases and at J to 4 bases, leaving 7 bases not matched to a gene. CDR3 amino acids: CASSAQISGYEQYF. CDR3 coding DNA: TGTGCCAGCAGCGCCCAGATTAGCGGGTACGAGCAGTACTTC.

The chain uses TRBV29-1 and TRBJ1-3; TRBD1 aligns across 9 bases. Trimming took 6 bases from V and 3 from J; bases not matched to a gene: 6. The CDR3 totals 14 residues. The V gene's germline CDR1 is SQVTM and CDR2 ANQGSEA. CDR3 protein: CSVDPGQGGNTIYF. CDR3 nucleotides: TGCAGCGTCGATCCGGGACAGGGTGGAAACACCATATATTTT.

The genes are TRBV18 and TRBJ2-2, with D possibly being TRBD1 (5 bases). Germline CDR1 and CDR2: KGHSH and LQKENI. This CDR3 region has 16 residues. V gave up 3 bases and J gave up 4 bases, with 15 bases separating them. CDR3 protein: CASSPEPIGATGELFF. In nucleotides, the CDR3 is TGTGCCAGCTCACCTGAACCTATAGGGGCCACCGGGGAGCTGTTTTTT.

The V call is TRBV12-1, the J call TRBJ2-7; TRBD2 is the table's D call and was not checked against the DNA. TRBV12-1 is a pseudogene. The CDR3 is made up of 15 amino acids. The CDR3: CASSLVQNYLAEQYF. The CDR3 DNA reads as TGTGCCAGCAGCTTAGTCCAAAACTACCTCGCCGAGCAGTACTTC.

The J gene is TRBJ2-5, the V gene TRBV5-6, with D possibly being TRBD2 (6 bases). The DNA end favors TRBJ2-7, so the J call may be wrong. Germline V gene lookup returns CDR1 SGHDT and CDR2 YYEEEE. The CDR3 length is 16 residues. This chain's CDR3 is CASSLVLGSSSYEQYF. The CDR3, as DNA: TGTGCCAGCAGCTTAGTACTCGGGAGTAGCTCCTACGAGCAGTACTTC.

The J gene is TRBJ2-3, the V gene TRBV14, with 11 nucleotides matching TRBD2. The trim removed 0 bases at V and 3 bases at J, leaving 14 bases unmatched. The CDR3 spans 20 residues. The germline V gene has CDR1 SGHDN and CDR2 FVKESK. CDR3 DNA sequence: TGTGCCAGCAGCCAAGATGGTCTAGCGGGAGGCCCAATGGGGACAGATACGCAGTATTTT. This translates into CASSQDGLAGGPMGTDTQYF.

The chain employs TRBV6-1 and TRBJ2-1; TRBD2 matches at 11 bases. CDR1 is MNHNS and CDR2 is SASEGT in the germline V gene. There are 16 residues in the CDR3. Unmatched junction bases numbered 14, after V lost 6 bases and J lost 10 bases. The CDR3 loop is CASSENGLAGGGEQFF. The CDR3 DNA reads as TGTGCCAGCAGCGAAAATGGCCTAGCGGGAGGAGGGGAGCAGTTCTTC.

The gene calls are TRBV18 and TRBJ2-2, with D possibly being TRBD1 (6 bases). This CDR3 has 15 residues. Between the trimmed V and J ends, which lost 3 bases and 1 base, there was a span of 9 bases. Germline V gene sequence: CDR1 KGHSH, CDR2 LQKENI. The CDR3 nucleotides are TGTGCCAGCTCACCCATGGGACAGAACACCGGGGAGCTGTTTTTT. It codes for CASSPMGQNTGELFF. Filled out from reference TRBV18 and TRBJ2-2, the complete variable domain reads NAGVMQNPRHLVRRRGQEARLRCSPMKGHSHVYWYRQLPEEGLKFMVYLQKENIIDESGMPKERFSAEFPKEGPSILRIQQVVRGDSAAYFCASSPMGQNTGELFFGEGSRLTVL.

The chain is built from TRBV19 and TRBJ2-2; D is possibly TRBD2 (6 bases). Germline values: CDR1 LNHDA, CDR2 SQIVND (reference sequence). The germline V and J ends were trimmed by 10 bases and 7 bases, with 22 bases remaining between them. The CDR3 runs to 15 residues. CDR3 coding DNA: TGTGCCACTAAAATCTCCGGGACTGCAAGCGGGGAGCTGTTTTTT. Protein: CATKISGTASGELFF. The whole variable domain, filled in from reference TRBV19 and TRBJ2-2, reads DGGITQSPKYLFRKEGQNVTLSCEQNLNHDAMYWYRQDPGQGLRLIYYSQIVNDFQKGDIAEGYSVSREKKESFPLTVTSAQKNPTAFYLCATKISGTASGELFFGEGSRLTVL.

The rearrangement joins TRBV28 to TRBJ1-2; D is unclear. The CDR3 totals 14 residues. Looked up from germline, CDR1 is MDHEN and CDR2 is SYDVKM. V shed 7 bases and J shed 4 bases, with 16 bases lying between them. The CDR3 coding sequence is TGTGCCAGCACCACCCTCGGGTTTAGCTATGGCTACACCTTC. Translated, it gives CASTTLGFSYGYTF.

This chain uses TRBV2 with TRBJ2-3; 9 bases match TRBD2. With V trimmed by 7 bases and J by 4 bases, 6 bases remained unmatched. Germline V gene sequence: CDR1 SNHLY, CDR2 FYNNEI. This CDR3 spans 14 amino acids. The CDR3 loop reads CASNPAGGPDTQYF. CDR3 in DNA: TGTGCCAGCAACCCAGCGGGAGGTCCAGATACGCAGTATTTT.

V usage is TRBV18 and J usage is TRBJ1-2; no reliable D call. CDR1 and CDR2 from the germline V gene are KGHSH and LQKENI. The V end was cut by 6 bases, the J end by 2 bases, with 7 bases between. This CDR3 has 12 residues. The CDR3 region is CASSNRNYGYTF. For the CDR3, the DNA is TGTGCCAGCTCTAACAGAAACTATGGCTACACCTTC.

The rearrangement links TRBV7-2 to TRBJ2-3; 8 bases agree with TRBD2. Germline loops: CDR1 SGHTA, CDR2 FQGNSA. This CDR3 has 18 amino acids. Trimming removed 4 bases from V and 6 bases from J; junction bases left unmatched: 18. Here the CDR3 reads CASSSGTRWGSREDTQYF. The CDR3 bases are TGTGCCAGCAGCTCCGGGACTAGGTGGGGATCAAGGGAGGATACGCAGTATTTT.

The rearrangement uses TRBV6-5 and TRBJ2-1; 7 bases map to TRBD2. Losses at the gene ends were 6 bases for V and 8 bases for J; bases not matched to a gene: 13. The CDR3 contains 15 residues. Germline values: CDR1 MNHEY, CDR2 SVGAGI. CDR3 nucleotide sequence: TGTGCCAGCAGGGGGCGGGGCCGGGAGGTAGATGAGCAGTTCTTC. It yields the protein CASRGRGREVDEQFF.

The gene calls are TRBV9 and TRBJ1-3; tentative D call: TRBD1 (6 bases). The germline V and J ends were trimmed by 4 bases and 3 bases, with 20 bases remaining between them. Germline assignment: CDR1 SGDLS and CDR2 YYNGEE. The CDR3 sequence is 17 residues long. CDR3 sequence: CASSSRLDSYLGNTIYF. The CDR3 DNA follows: TGTGCCAGCAGCTCCCGTTTGGACAGCTACCTTGGAAACACCATATATTTT.

The chain joins TRBV2 to TRBJ1-5, with unresolved D. The CDR3 extends over 16 amino acids. Trimming shortened V by 5 bases and J by 0 bases, and 14 bases separated the two germline ends. The germline V gene has CDR1 SNHLY and CDR2 FYNNEI. The CDR3 sequence: CASSNTRAPSNQPQHF. For the CDR3, the DNA is TGTGCCAGCAGTAATACGAGGGCCCCTAGCAATCAGCCCCAGCATTTT.

In DNA form, the CDR3 reads TGTGCCAGCAGCTTGACACAGGGGTCCGGAGAGACCCAGTACTTC. This encodes CASSLTQGSGETQYF. This chain connects TRBV7-9 to TRBJ2-5; 7 nucleotides match TRBD1. The CDR3 is 15 residues long. The J segment lost 4 bases and the V segment lost 3 bases, leaving 8 bases of the junction unmatched. The V gene's germline CDR1 is SEHNR and CDR2 FQNEAQ (reference sequence).

This chain uses TRBV6-1 with TRBJ1-1; D is perhaps TRBD1 (5 bases). Trimming cost V 5 bases and J 3 bases, with 13 bases left between them. Germline assignment: CDR1 MNHNS and CDR2 SASEGT. The CDR3 is made up of 14 amino acids. In DNA form, the CDR3 reads TGTGCCAGCAGTTTACTTGACAGAGACACTGAAGCTTTCTTT. It translates to CASSLLDRDTEAFF.

This chain connects TRBV27 to TRBJ1-1, with unresolved D. The germline gives CDR1 MNHEY, CDR2 SMNVEV (reference sequence). The ends were cut back, 0 bases at V and 2 bases at J, with 10 bases in the middle. The CDR3 loop spans 15 amino acids. The CDR3 coding sequence is TGTGCCAGCAGTTTATCTCCCAACATTAACACTGAAGCTTTCTTT. It yields the protein CASSLSPNINTEAFF.

V gene TRBV15 combines with J gene TRBJ1-6; possible D gene TRBD1, 5 bases. Trimming took 2 bases from V and 9 from J, leaving 14 bases between them. CDR3 length equals 15 residues. Germline-derived CDR1 and CDR2 are LNHNV and YYDKDF (reference sequence). The CDR3, as DNA: TGTGCCACCAGCAGACCAAGCGCAGGGATTTCACCCCTCCACTTT. Its translation: CATSRPSAGISPLHF.

V and J are TRBV10-3 and TRBJ1-2; TRBD1 might be the D (5 bases). V shed 8 bases and J shed 0 bases, with 16 bases lying between them. This CDR3 spans 15 amino acids. Germline CDR1 and CDR2: ENHRY and SYGVKD. In nucleotides, the CDR3 is TGTGCCATCCCAGGTCCAGGGTACGCTAACTATGGCTACACCTTC. Encoded protein: CAIPGPGYANYGYTF.

For the CDR3, the DNA is TGTGCCAGCAGCCCCACCAGGGGACAGGGAAACTATGGCTACACCTTC. Its translation is CASSPTRGQGNYGYTF. The chain has TRBV5-8 and TRBJ1-2; 9 nucleotides match TRBD1. The CDR3 is made up of 16 amino acids. Germline V gene sequence: CDR1 SGHTS, CDR2 YDEGEE. J gave up 2 bases and V 4 bases, and 9 bases lay outside the gene matches. Based on the CDR3 plus reference TRBV5-8 and TRBJ1-2, the full variable domain is EAGVTQSPTHLIKTRGQQATLRCSPISGHTSVYWYQQALGLGLQFLLWYDEGEERNRGNFPPRFSGRQFPNYSSELNVNALELEDSALYLCASSPTRGQGNYGYTFGSGTRLTVV.

The rearrangement links TRBV10-1 to TRBJ1-5, with 9 bases that match TRBD1. V was clipped by 8 bases and J by 4 bases; unmatched bases: 9. This CDR3 contains 15 residues. Germline V gene lookup returns CDR1 WNHNN and CDR2 SYGVQD (reference sequence). DNA for the CDR3: TGCGCCAGCTCCCCGGGACAGGGTGGGAATCAGCCCCAGCATTTT. Amino acids: CASSPGQGGNQPQHF.

This sequence joins TRBV19 and TRBJ2-1, with D possibly TRBD2 on 6 matching bases. CDR1 is LNHDA and CDR2 is SQIVND in the germline V gene (reference sequence). Trimming took 5 bases from V and 10 from J, leaving 18 bases between them. CDR3 length: 14 residues. CDR3 amino acids: CASSYQTPSAEQFF. The CDR3 nucleotides are TGTGCCAGTAGTTACCAAACCCCTAGCGCCGAGCAGTTCTTC.

The genes are TRBV5-1 and TRBJ2-5; D may be TRBD1 (5 bases). V dropped 7 bases and J dropped 0 bases, with 10 bases sitting between them. Germline V CDR1 and CDR2: SGHRS, YFSETQ. This CDR3 contains 13 residues. CDR3 DNA sequence: TGCGCCAGCGCTGGACAAAACCAAGAGACCCAGTACTTC. Amino acids: CASAGQNQETQYF.

V gene TRBV19 combines with J gene TRBJ1-2, with a possible D match to TRBD1 (6 bases). This CDR3 has 15 residues. CDR1 LNHDA and CDR2 SQIVND come from the germline V gene (reference sequence). V lost 5 bases and J 7 bases, leaving 20 bases between the germline ends. CDR3 amino acids: CASSLDSRPSAGYTF. CDR3 nucleotides: TGTGCCAGTAGTCTGGACAGCCGCCCCTCCGCTGGCTACACCTTC. The whole variable domain, remainder taken from reference TRBV19 and TRBJ1-2, is DGGITQSPKYLFRKEGQNVTLSCEQNLNHDAMYWYRQDPGQGLRLIYYSQIVNDFQKGDIAEGYSVSREKKESFPLTVTSAQKNPTAFYLCASSLDSRPSAGYTFGSGTRLTVV.

The chain employs TRBV5-4 and TRBJ2-7, with D possibly TRBD2 on 6 matching bases. Germline lookup yields CDR1 SGHNT and CDR2 YYREEE (reference sequence). The CDR3 sequence is 15 residues long. With 1 base removed from V and 4 bases from J, the gap between germline ends came to 15 bases. CDR3 residues: CASSLSGSGGYEQYF. The CDR3 DNA follows: TGTGCCAGCAGCTTGAGTGGGAGTGGGGGGTACGAGCAGTACTTC.

This chain links TRBV12-5 with TRBJ1-2; 8 positions agree with TRBD1. The CDR3 is 16 amino acids. Germline values: CDR1 LGHNT, CDR2 FRNRAP. V dropped 3 bases and J dropped 7; count of bases not matched to a gene: 13. CDR3 DNA: TGTGCTAGTGGTTTCGCCCCTCCGGACAGGGTCCTTGGCTACACCTTC. This codes for CASGFAPPDRVLGYTF. The full variable domain, completed using reference TRBV12-5 and TRBJ1-2, is DARVTQTPRHKVTEMGQEVTMRCQPILGHNTVFWYRQTMMQGLELLAYFRNRAPLDDSGMPKDRFSAEMPDATLATLKIQPSEPRDSAVYFCASGFAPPDRVLGYTFGSGTRLTVV.

The V call is TRBV6-4, the J call TRBJ2-1, with a weak D call TRBD1 (7 bases). V was shortened by 4 bases and J by 10 bases, with 14 bases between the two germline ends. The CDR3 loop spans 13 amino acids. Germline-derived CDR1 and CDR2 are MRHNA and SNTAGT. The CDR3 loop is CASSVIQGGEQFF. In DNA, the CDR3 is TGTGCCAGCAGTGTAATCCAGGGGGGCGAGCAGTTCTTC.